The present T cell receptor (beta chain) was sequenced within a study of metastatic and nonmetastatic thyroid tumors. Across the whole study: Blood and tumor or nodule tissue repertoires from malignant and benign thyroid patients were compared. Study conclusions and caveats: Compared with benign nodules, malignant thyroid tumors were reported to have significantly higher TCR beta diversity in both blood and tumor.

None of the patients had undergone any treatment ahead of thyroid surgery. In the original analysis: A distant-metastasis classifier for papillary thyroid cancer was built using CDR3 differences across clinicopathological groups. TCRdb re-called the PCR reads via MiXCR. The V and J calls reflect TCRdb's pipeline rather than the authors' work. The repertoire includes roughly 30,000 clones, about 20% of them detected once, and about 11% sits in the top ten. This clone was recorded at least ten times. What it recognizes is unknown. From germline, CDR1 is SNHLY and CDR2 FYNNEI. Trimming removed 6 bases from V and 6 bases from J; junction bases left unmatched: 11. The CDR3 extends over 15 amino acids.

The chain uses TRBV2 and TRBJ2-1, with 7 bases aligning to TRBD1. This TCR derives from a female donor with papillary thyroid cancer or a benign thyroid nodule (not recorded which). Some clones in this sample may be carry-over from other donors' samples. The material sequenced was blood. This CDR3 is CASRDWGTVGNEQFF. Written as DNA, the CDR3 is TGTGCCAGCAGGGATTGGGGGACAGTTGGCAATGAGCAGTTCTTC. Complete variable domain (other parts from reference TRBV2 and TRBJ2-1): EPEVTQTPSHQVTQMGQEVILRCVPISNHLYFYWYRQILGQKVEFLVSFYNNEISEKSEIFDDQFSVERPDGSNFTLKIRSTKLEDSAMYFCASRDWGTVGNEQFFGPGTRLTVL.